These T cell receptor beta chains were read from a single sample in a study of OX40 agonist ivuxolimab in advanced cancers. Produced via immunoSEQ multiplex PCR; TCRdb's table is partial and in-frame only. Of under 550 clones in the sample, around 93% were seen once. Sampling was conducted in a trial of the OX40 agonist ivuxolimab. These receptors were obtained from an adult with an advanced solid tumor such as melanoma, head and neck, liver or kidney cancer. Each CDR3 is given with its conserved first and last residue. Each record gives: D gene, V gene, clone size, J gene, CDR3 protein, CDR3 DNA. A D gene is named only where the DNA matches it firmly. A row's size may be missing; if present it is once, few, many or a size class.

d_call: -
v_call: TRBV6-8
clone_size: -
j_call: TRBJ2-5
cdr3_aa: CASSFDRRGTQYF
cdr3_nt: TGTGCCAGCAGTTTTGACAGGAGGGGGACCCAGTACTTC

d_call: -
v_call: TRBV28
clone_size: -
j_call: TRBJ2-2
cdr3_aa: CASSLLPNTGELFF
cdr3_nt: TGTGCCAGCAGTTTATTGCCGAACACCGGGGAGCTGTTTTTT

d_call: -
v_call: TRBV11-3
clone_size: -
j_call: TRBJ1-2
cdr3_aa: CASSFSETDNYGYTF
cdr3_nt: TGTGCCAGCAGCTTCTCCGAGACGGATAACTATGGCTACACCTTC

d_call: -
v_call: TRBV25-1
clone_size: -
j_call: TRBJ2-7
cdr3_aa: CASSTVPYEQYF
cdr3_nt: TGTGCCAGCAGTACAGTTCCCTACGAGCAGTACTTC

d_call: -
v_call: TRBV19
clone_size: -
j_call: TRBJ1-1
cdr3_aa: CASSIDDTEAFF
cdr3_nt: TGTGCCAGTAGTATAGATGACACTGAAGCTTTCTTT

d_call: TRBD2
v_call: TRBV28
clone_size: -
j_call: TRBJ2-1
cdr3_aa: CASSQLAGVVLQQFF
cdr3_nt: TGTGCCAGCAGCCAGCTAGCGGGAGTGGTATTACAGCAGTTCTTC

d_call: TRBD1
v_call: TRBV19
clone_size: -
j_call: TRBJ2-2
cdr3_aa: CASQTGTGSGELFF
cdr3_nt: TGTGCCAGCCAGACCGGGACAGGGTCCGGGGAGCTGTTTTTT

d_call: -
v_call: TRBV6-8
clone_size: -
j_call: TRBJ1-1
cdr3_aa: CASGWQGNTEAFF
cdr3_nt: TGTGCCAGCGGTTGGCAGGGGAACACTGAAGCTTTCTTT

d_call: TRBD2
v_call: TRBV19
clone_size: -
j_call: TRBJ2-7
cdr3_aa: CASRQTSGGLYEQYF
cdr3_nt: TGTGCCAGTAGACAAACTAGCGGGGGGCTATACGAGCAGTACTTC

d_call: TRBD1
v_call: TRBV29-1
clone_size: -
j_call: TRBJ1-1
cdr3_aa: CSVETGGAEAFF
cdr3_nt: TGCAGCGTTGAAACAGGGGGCGCCGAAGCTTTCTTT

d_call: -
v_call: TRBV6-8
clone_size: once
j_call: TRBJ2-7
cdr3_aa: CASSYSGQSSYEQYF
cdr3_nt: TGTGCCAGCAGTTACTCGGGACAAAGCTCCTACGAGCAGTACTTC

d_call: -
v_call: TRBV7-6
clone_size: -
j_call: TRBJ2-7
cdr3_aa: CASSFWRGTYEQYF
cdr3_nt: TGTGCCAGCAGCTTCTGGAGAGGCACCTACGAGCAGTACTTC

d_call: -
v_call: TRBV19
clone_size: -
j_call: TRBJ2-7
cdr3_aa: CASSRDIRNREQYF
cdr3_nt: TGTGCCAGTAGCCGGGACATCAGGAATCGGGAGCAGTACTTC

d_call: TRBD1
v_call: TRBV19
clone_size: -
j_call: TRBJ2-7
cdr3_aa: CASSHSRDRDYEQYF
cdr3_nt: TGTGCCAGTAGCCACTCCCGGGACAGGGACTACGAGCAGTACTTC

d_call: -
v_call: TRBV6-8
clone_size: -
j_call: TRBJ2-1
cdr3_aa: CASSYLDKFLNEQFF
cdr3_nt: TGTGCCAGCAGTTACCTGGACAAGTTCCTCAATGAGCAGTTCTTC